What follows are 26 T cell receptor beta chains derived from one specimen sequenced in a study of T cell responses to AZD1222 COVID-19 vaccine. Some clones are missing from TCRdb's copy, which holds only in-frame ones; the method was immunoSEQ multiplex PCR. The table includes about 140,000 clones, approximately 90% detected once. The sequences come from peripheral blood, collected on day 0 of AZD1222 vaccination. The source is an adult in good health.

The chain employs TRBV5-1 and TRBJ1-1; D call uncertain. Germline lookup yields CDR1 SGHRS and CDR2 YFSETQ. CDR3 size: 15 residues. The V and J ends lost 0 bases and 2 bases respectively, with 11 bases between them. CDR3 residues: CASSLDSFINTEAFF. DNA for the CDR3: TGCGCCAGCAGCTTGGATAGCTTTATCAACACTGAAGCTTTCTTT. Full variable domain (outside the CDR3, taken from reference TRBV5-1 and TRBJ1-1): KAGVTQTPRYLIKTRGQQVTLSCSPISGHRSVSWYQQTPGQGLQFLFEYFSETQRNKGNFPGRFSGRQFSNSRSEMNVSTLELGDSALYLCASSLDSFINTEAFFGQGTRLTVV.

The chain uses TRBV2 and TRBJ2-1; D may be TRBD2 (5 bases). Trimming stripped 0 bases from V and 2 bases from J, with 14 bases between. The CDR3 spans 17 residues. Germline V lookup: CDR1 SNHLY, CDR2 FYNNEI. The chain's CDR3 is CASSEAMAGRPYNEQFF. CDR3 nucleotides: TGTGCCAGCAGTGAAGCGATGGCGGGCCGCCCCTACAATGAGCAGTTCTTC.

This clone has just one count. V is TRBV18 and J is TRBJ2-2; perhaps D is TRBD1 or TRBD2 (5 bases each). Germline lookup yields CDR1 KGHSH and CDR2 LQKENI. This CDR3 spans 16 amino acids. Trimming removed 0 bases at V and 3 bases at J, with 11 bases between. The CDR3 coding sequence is TGTGCCAGCTCACCACCGTGGGGGTCGGACACCGGGGAGCTGTTTTTT. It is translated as CASSPPWGSDTGELFF.

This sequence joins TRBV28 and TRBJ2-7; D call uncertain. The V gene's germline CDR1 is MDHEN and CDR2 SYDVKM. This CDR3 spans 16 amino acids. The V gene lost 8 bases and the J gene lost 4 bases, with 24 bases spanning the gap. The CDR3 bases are TGTGCCAGCCATACCGCCGGTGGCTCGAGGATGTACGAGCAGTACTTC. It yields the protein CASHTAGGSRMYEQYF.

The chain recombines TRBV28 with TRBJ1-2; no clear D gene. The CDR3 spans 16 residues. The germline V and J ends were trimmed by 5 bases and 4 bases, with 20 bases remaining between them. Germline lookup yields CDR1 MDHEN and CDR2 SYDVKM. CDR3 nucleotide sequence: TGTGCCAGCAGTGGGGTGGACGAGGGTACGATCTATGGCTACACCTTC. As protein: CASSGVDEGTIYGYTF.

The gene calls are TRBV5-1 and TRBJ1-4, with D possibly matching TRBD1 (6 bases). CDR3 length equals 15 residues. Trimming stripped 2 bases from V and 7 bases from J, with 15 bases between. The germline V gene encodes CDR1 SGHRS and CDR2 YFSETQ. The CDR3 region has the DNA TGCGCCAGCAGCTTAATTGCAGGGGCGAGTGAAAAACTGTTTTTT. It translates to CASSLIAGASEKLFF.

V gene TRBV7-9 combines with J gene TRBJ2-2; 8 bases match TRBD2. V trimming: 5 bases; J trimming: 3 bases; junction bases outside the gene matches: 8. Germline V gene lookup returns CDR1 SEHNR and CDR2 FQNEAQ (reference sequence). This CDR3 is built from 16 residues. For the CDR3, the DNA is TGTGCCAGCAGCCCAGGTAGCGGGATCTACACCGGGGAGCTGTTTTTT. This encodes CASSPGSGIYTGELFF.

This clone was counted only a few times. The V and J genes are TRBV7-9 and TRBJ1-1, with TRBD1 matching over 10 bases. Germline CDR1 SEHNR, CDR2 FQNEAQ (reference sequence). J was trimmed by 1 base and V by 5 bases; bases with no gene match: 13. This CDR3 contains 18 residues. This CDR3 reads CASSIRGQGGFQNTEAFF. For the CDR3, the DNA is TGTGCCAGCAGCATCAGAGGACAGGGGGGATTTCAGAACACTGAAGCTTTCTTT.

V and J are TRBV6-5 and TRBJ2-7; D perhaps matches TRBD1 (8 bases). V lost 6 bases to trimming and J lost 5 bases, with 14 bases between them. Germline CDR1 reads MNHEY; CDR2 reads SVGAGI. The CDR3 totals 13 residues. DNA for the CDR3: TGTGCCAGCAGGGACAGGGAGGGTGACGAGCAGTACTTC. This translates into CASRDREGDEQYF.

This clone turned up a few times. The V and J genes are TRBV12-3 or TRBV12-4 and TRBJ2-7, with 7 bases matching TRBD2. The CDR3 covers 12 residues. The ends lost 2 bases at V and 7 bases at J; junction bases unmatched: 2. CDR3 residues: CASSLKGGEQYF. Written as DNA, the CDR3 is TGTGCCAGCAGTTTAAAGGGAGGGGAGCAGTACTTC.

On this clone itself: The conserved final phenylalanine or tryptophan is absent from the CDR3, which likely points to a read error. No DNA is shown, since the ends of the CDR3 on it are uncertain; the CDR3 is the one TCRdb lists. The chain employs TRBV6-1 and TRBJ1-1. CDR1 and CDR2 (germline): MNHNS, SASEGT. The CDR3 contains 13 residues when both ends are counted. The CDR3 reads CASSEGRTLPWLS.

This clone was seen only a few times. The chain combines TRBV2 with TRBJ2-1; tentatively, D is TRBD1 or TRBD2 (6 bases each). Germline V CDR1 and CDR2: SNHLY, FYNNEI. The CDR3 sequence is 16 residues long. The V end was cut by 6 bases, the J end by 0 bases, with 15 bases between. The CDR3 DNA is TGTGCCAGCAGGGAAAACGGGGGCCGCTCCTACAATGAGCAGTTCTTC. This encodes CASRENGGRSYNEQFF. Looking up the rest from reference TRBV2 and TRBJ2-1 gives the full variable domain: EPEVTQTPSHQVTQMGQEVILRCVPISNHLYFYWYRQILGQKVEFLVSFYNNEISEKSEIFDDQFSVERPDGSNFTLKIRSTKLEDSAMYFCASRENGGRSYNEQFFGPGTRLTVL.

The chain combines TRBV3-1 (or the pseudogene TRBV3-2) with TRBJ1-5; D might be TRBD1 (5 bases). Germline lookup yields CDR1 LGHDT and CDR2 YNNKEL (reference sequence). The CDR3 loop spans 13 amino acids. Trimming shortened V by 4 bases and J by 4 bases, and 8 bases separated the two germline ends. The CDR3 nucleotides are TGTGCCAGCAGCCCCCAGGGAAATCAGCCCCAGCATTTT. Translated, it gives CASSPQGNQPQHF.

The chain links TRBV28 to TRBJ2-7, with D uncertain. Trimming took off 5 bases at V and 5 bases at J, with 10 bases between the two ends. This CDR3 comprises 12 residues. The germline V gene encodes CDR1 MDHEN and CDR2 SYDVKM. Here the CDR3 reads CASSPPRDEQYF. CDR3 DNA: TGTGCCAGCAGTCCGCCCCGGGACGAGCAGTACTTC. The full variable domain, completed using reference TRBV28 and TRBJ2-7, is DVKVTQSSRYLVKRTGEKVFLECVQDMDHENMFWYRQDPGLGLRLIYFSYDVKMKEKGDIPEGYSVSREKKERFSLILESASTNQTSMYLCASSPPRDEQYFGPGTRLTVT.

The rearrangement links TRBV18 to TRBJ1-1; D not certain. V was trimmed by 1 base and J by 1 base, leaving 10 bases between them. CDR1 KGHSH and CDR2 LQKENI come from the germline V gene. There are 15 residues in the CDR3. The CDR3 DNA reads TGTGCCAGCTCACCACTCGGCAGCCAGAACACTGAAGCTTTCTTT. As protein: CASSPLGSQNTEAFF.

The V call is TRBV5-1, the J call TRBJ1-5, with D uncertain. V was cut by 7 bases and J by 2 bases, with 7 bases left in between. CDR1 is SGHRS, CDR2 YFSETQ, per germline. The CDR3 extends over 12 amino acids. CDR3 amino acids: CASHRGNQPQHF. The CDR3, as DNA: TGCGCCAGCCATAGGGGCAATCAGCCCCAGCATTTT. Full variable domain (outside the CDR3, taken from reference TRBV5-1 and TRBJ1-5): KAGVTQTPRYLIKTRGQQVTLSCSPISGHRSVSWYQQTPGQGLQFLFEYFSETQRNKGNFPGRFSGRQFSNSRSEMNVSTLELGDSALYLCASHRGNQPQHFGDGTRLSIL.

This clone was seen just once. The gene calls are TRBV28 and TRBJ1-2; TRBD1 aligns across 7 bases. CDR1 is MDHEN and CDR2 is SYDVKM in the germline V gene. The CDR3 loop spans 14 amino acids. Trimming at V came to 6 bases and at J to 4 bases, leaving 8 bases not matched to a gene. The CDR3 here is CASSLDTGVYGYTF. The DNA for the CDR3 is TGTGCCAGCAGCCTAGACACAGGGGTCTATGGCTACACCTTC.

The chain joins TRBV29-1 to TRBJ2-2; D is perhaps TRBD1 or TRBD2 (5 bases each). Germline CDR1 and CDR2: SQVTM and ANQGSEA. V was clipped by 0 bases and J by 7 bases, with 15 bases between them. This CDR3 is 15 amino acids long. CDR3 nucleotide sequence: TGCAGCGTTGAAGATCAGGTGGGGGTCGGCGGGGAGCTGTTTTTT. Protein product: CSVEDQVGVGGELFF.

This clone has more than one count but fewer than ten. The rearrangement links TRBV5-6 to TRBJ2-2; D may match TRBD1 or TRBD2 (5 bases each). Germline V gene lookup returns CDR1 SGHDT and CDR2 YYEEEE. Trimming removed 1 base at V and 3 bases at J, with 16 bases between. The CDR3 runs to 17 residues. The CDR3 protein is CASSLPPWGTHTGELFF. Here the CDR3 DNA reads TGTGCCAGCAGCTTGCCCCCCTGGGGGACCCACACCGGGGAGCTGTTTTTT.

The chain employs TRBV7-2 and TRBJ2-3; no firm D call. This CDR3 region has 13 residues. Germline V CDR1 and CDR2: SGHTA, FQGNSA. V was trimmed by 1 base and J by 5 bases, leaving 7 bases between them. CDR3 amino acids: CASSLGPLDTQYF. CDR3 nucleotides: TGTGCCAGCAGCTTAGGACCCCTAGATACGCAGTATTTT.

CDR3 nucleotide sequence: TGTGCCAGCAGCTTACGGCTTTTTGACTTCTACAATGAGCAGTTCTTC. It yields the protein CASSLRLFDFYNEQFF. The chain joins TRBV7-8 to TRBJ2-1; the D is unclear. Germline V gene lookup returns CDR1 SGHVS and CDR2 FQNEAQ. The CDR3 is made up of 16 amino acids. V lost 2 bases and J 3 bases, leaving 14 bases between the germline ends.

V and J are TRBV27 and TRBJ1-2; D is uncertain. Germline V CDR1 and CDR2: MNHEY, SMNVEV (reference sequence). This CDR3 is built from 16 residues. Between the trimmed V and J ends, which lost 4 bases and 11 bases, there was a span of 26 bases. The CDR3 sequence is CASSSPSMAQEEGYTF. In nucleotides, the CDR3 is TGTGCCAGCAGTTCCCCTTCGATGGCCCAGGAGGAGGGATACACCTTC.

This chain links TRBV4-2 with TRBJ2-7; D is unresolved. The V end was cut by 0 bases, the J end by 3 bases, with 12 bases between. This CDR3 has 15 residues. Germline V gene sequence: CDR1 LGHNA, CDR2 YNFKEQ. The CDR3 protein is CASSQEPRGYYEQYF. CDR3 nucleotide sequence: TGTGCCAGCAGCCAAGAGCCGCGTGGGTACTACGAGCAGTACTTC.

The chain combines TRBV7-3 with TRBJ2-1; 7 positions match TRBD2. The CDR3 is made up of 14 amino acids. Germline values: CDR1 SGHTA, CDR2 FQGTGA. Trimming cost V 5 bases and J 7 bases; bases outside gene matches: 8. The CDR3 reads CASSVAGTTNEQFF. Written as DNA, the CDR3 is TGTGCCAGCAGCGTCGCCGGGACTACAAATGAGCAGTTCTTC.

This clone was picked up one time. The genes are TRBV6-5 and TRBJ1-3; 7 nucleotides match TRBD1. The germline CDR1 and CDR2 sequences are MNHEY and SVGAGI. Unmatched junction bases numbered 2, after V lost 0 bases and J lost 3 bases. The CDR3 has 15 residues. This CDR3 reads CASSYSPGGGNTIYF. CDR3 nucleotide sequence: TGTGCCAGCAGTTACTCACCAGGGGGTGGAAACACCATATATTTT.

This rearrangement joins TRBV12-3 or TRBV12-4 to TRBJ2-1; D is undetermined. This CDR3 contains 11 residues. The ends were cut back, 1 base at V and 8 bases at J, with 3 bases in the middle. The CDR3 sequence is CASSLVYEQFF. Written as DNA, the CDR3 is TGTGCCAGCAGTTTAGTATATGAGCAGTTCTTC.